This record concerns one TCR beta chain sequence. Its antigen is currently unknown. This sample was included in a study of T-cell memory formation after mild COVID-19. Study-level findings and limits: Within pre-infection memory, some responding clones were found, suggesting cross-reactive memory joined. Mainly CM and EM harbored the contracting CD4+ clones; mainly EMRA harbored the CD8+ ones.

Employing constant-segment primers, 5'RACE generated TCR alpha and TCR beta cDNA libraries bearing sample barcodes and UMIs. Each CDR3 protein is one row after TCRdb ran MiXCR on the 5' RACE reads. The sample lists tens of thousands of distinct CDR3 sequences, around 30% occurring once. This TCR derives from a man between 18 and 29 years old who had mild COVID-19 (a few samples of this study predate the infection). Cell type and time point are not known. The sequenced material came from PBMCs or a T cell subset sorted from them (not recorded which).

CDR3 region: CSVPLTSTDTQYF. DNA of the CDR3: TGCAGCGTCCCCTTGACTAGCACAGATACGCAGTATTTT. This rearrangement joins TRBV29-1 to TRBJ2-3; D remains ambiguous. In germline, CDR1 is SQVTM, CDR2 ANQGSEA. The V gene lost 6 bases and the J gene lost 0 bases, with 10 bases spanning the gap. The CDR3 has 13 amino acids.